The TCR beta chain under discussion was sequenced for a study of cytomegalovirus exposure and HLA in healthy donors. In the case of this clone: Its target is unknown.

The germline gives CDR1 SGDLS, CDR2 YYNGEE. CDR3 length: 14 amino acids. Trimming at V came to 2 bases and at J to 6 bases, leaving 6 bases not matched to a gene. General study results and limits: In vitro experiments confirmed that three CMV-associated chains were specific for CMV antigens.

The method was immunoSEQ multiplex PCR; TCRdb's version includes in-frame clones alone and lacks a portion of them. The sample holds about 330,000 clones, about nine tenths seen once. This chain uses TRBV9 with TRBJ2-7; 9 positions match TRBD2. This clonotype originated in a woman aged 18-35 years in good health and CMV-seronegative. Source material: PBMCs. For the CDR3, the DNA is TGTGCCAGCAGCGTCTCTAGCGGGATTGGCGAGCAGTACTTC. Its translation: CASSVSSGIGEQYF. Complete variable domain (other parts from reference TRBV9 and TRBJ2-7): DSGVTQTPKHLITATGQRVTLRCSPRSGDLSVYWYQQSLDQGLQFLIQYYNGEERAKGNILERFSAQQFPDLHSELNLSSLELGDSALYFCASSVSSGIGEQYFGPGTRLTVT.